The 29 T cell receptor beta chains in this list originate from one sample, sequenced in a study of cytomegalovirus exposure and HLA in healthy donors. The PCR ran on 60 Vbeta and 13 Jbeta primers. The assay was immunoSEQ multiplex PCR, and TCRdb's table has in-frame clones only and misses some. The sample includes about 160,000 clones, almost 85% seen only once; the top ten take roughly 1%. What was sequenced was PBMCs. These receptor sequences come from a man aged 30-40 years in good health and CMV-seronegative.

The chain combines TRBV25-1 with TRBJ1-2, with D uncertain. V lost 2 bases, J lost 2 bases, and 6 bases lay in between. The germline V gene encodes CDR1 MGHDK and CDR2 SYGVNS. The CDR3 length is 13 residues. The CDR3 nucleotides read TGTGCCAGCAGTGAAACAGTCAACTATGGCTACACCTTC. Translating it yields CASSETVNYGYTF.

This clone was counted only a few times. This chain joins TRBV5-4 and TRBJ2-3; maybe TRBD2 (6 bases). Per the germline V gene, CDR1 is SGHNT and CDR2 is YYREEE (reference sequence). The CDR3 sequence is 14 residues long. Trimming removed 1 base at V and 6 bases at J, with 12 bases between. This CDR3 reads CASSLLAGRDTQYF. The CDR3 nucleotides read TGTGCCAGCAGCTTGCTAGCAGGGAGGGATACGCAGTATTTT.

This chain links TRBV7-2 with TRBJ2-1; D gene uncertain. The CDR3 length is 15 residues. Per germline, CDR1 SGHTA and CDR2 FQGNSA. Deletions cut 1 base from V and 6 bases from J, with 13 bases between. The DNA of the CDR3 is TGTGCCAGCAGCTTAGAGTCTAGTCTGGGCAATGAGCAGTTCTTC. It translates to CASSLESSLGNEQFF.

V gene TRBV5-4 combines with J gene TRBJ2-3, with TRBD2 identical over 10 bases. Germline CDR1 and CDR2: SGHNT and YYREEE (reference sequence). Trimming removed 0 bases from V and 4 bases from J; junction bases left unmatched: 8. There are 17 residues in the CDR3. In DNA, the CDR3 is TGTGCCAGCAGCTTGGGTTTTACTAGCGGGATCGCAGATACGCAGTATTTT. Translating it yields CASSLGFTSGIADTQYF.

This clone was seen a few times. CDR3 amino acids: CASSDYPWSKLSKKQGVSNQPQHF. DNA for the CDR3: TGTGCCAGCAGTGACTATCCTTGGTCAAAACTATCTAAAAAACAGGGGGTTAGCAATCAGCCCCAGCATTTT. The V and J genes are TRBV6-4 and TRBJ1-5; 8 nucleotides match TRBD1. With V trimmed by 1 base and J by 0 bases, 26 bases remained unmatched. The V gene's germline CDR1 is MRHNA and CDR2 SNTAGT. The CDR3 totals 24 residues.

The genes are TRBV7-6 and TRBJ2-5, with 9 bases identical to TRBD2. J was trimmed by 5 bases and V by 1 base; bases with no gene match: 11. Looked up from germline, CDR1 is SGHVS and CDR2 is FNYEAQ. This CDR3 region has 17 residues. The CDR3 is CASSLGASGEARETQYF. CDR3 bases: TGTGCCAGCAGCTTAGGAGCTAGCGGGGAGGCGCGGGAGACCCAGTACTTC.

The chain combines TRBV4-3 with TRBJ2-2; 7 positions agree with TRBD2. Germline lookup yields CDR1 LGHNA and CDR2 YSLEER. V shed 4 bases and J 4 bases; nucleotides not matched to a gene: 12. There are 17 residues in the CDR3. The CDR3 coding sequence is TGCGCCAGCAGCCTTCGTTATAGGGGCGGGAGCACCGGGGAGCTGTTTTTT. This sequence encodes CASSLRYRGGSTGELFF.

The V call is TRBV7-6, the J call TRBJ2-5; TRBD2 matches at 12 bases. This CDR3 spans 17 amino acids. With 0 bases clipped from V and 4 bases from J, the junction kept 6 bases outside the gene matches. The germline V gene encodes CDR1 SGHVS and CDR2 FNYEAQ. The chain's CDR3 is CASSLARTSGTLETQYF. Written as DNA, the CDR3 is TGTGCCAGCAGCTTAGCCCGGACTAGCGGGACTTTAGAGACCCAGTACTTC.

The gene calls are TRBV30 and TRBJ2-3; D gene uncertain. V shed 3 bases and J shed 3 bases, with 10 bases lying between them. Germline V gene data show CDR1 as GTSNPN and CDR2 as SVGIG (reference sequence). The length of the CDR3 is 13 residues. Here the CDR3 reads CAWSPPGTDTQYF. DNA of the CDR3: TGTGCCTGGAGCCCCCCCGGGACAGATACGCAGTATTTT.

The chain recombines TRBV30 with TRBJ2-1; D not resolved. Trimming removed 3 bases at V and 4 bases at J, with 16 bases between. The CDR3 loop spans 15 amino acids. Germline assignment: CDR1 GTSNPN and CDR2 SVGIG (reference sequence). CDR3 sequence reads: CAWRGEYVLYNEQFF. CDR3 bases: TGTGCCTGGAGGGGCGAGTACGTCCTATACAATGAGCAGTTCTTC.

This chain uses TRBV6-5 with TRBJ2-3; D possibly corresponds to TRBD1 (5 bases). Germline assignment: CDR1 MNHEY and CDR2 SVGAGI. Trimming removed 5 bases at V and 0 bases at J, with 12 bases between. The CDR3 loop spans 15 amino acids. CDR3 sequence (DNA): TGTGCCAGCAGTCCTCAGGGTACTAGCACAGATACGCAGTATTTT. As protein: CASSPQGTSTDTQYF.

The chain uses TRBV5-1 and TRBJ2-4, with D tentatively TRBD2 (6 bases). Germline V gene sequence: CDR1 SGHRS, CDR2 YFSETQ. The CDR3 has 15 residues. V lost 0 bases and J lost 8, with 15 bases in between. The CDR3 sequence is CASSLDHVGEDIQYF. The DNA for the CDR3 is TGCGCCAGCAGCTTGGACCACGTCGGGGAGGACATTCAGTACTTC.

The J gene is TRBJ1-4, the V gene TRBV11-3; 12 positions match TRBD1. This CDR3 is 17 amino acids long. The germline V gene has CDR1 SGHNT and CDR2 YENEEA. Losses at the gene ends were 5 bases for V and 5 bases for J; bases not matched to a gene: 9. The CDR3 bases are TGTGCCAGCAGCGACGGGACAGGGGGCGGAACGAATGAAAAACTGTTTTTT. Encoded protein: CASSDGTGGGTNEKLFF.

The V and J genes are TRBV4-1 and TRBJ1-2; no clear D gene. Trimming removed 0 bases from V and 4 bases from J, with 15 bases in between. CDR1 and CDR2 from the germline V gene are MGHRA and YSYEKL. The CDR3 has 16 residues. In nucleotides, the CDR3 is TGCGCCAGCAGCCAAGACCGGACCGGGAGGGTCTATGGCTACACCTTC. As protein: CASSQDRTGRVYGYTF.

This clone was observed a single time. The rearrangement joins TRBV7-9 to TRBJ2-5, with TRBD1 as a possible D gene (5 bases). The CDR3 spans 13 residues. V dropped 3 bases and J dropped 0 bases, with 5 bases sitting between them. Germline CDR1 is SEHNR and CDR2 is FQNEAQ (reference sequence). The CDR3 is CASSLTDQETQYF. The CDR3 nucleotides are TGTGCCAGCAGCTTGACAGACCAAGAGACCCAGTACTTC.

The chain employs TRBV7-9 and TRBJ1-5; 9 bases are shared with TRBD1. Germline V CDR1 and CDR2: SEHNR, FQNEAQ (reference sequence). The V gene end was trimmed by 6 bases and the J gene end by 6 bases; junction bases not matched to a gene: 6. The CDR3 length is 14 residues. This chain's CDR3 is CASSSTGGGQPQHF. CDR3 coding DNA: TGTGCCAGCAGTTCGACAGGGGGGGGTCAGCCCCAGCATTTT.

The V and J genes are TRBV6-1 and TRBJ2-3; TRBD2 matches at 12 bases. CDR1 and CDR2 from the germline V gene are MNHNS and SASEGT. CDR3 length: 15 amino acids. The J segment lost 4 bases and the V segment lost 6 bases, leaving 5 bases of the junction unmatched. The CDR3 region is CASRLLAGGPDTQYF. CDR3 coding DNA: TGTGCCAGCAGATTACTAGCGGGGGGTCCAGATACGCAGTATTTT.

This chain links TRBV5-1 with TRBJ1-4; a weak D match, TRBD1 (6 bases). The V end was cut by 4 bases, the J end by 3 bases, with 16 bases between. There are 16 residues in the CDR3. In germline, CDR1 is SGHRS, CDR2 YFSETQ. The CDR3 loop reads CASSRGPGGANEKLFF. The CDR3 region has the DNA TGCGCCAGCAGCCGGGGGCCGGGGGGGGCTAATGAAAAACTGTTTTTT.

This clone was counted only a few times. The genes are TRBV27 and TRBJ1-3; D is possibly TRBD1 (6 bases). The CDR3 consists of 15 residues. Trimming pared 0 bases from V and 4 bases from J, leaving 10 bases between. Germline loops: CDR1 MNHEY, CDR2 SMNVEV (reference sequence). The CDR3 sequence: CASSLSGTQGNTIYF. CDR3 nucleotide sequence: TGTGCCAGCAGTTTATCGGGGACACAAGGAAACACCATATATTTT.

The chain recombines TRBV6-5 with TRBJ2-7, with TRBD2 matching over 8 bases. Germline CDR1 and CDR2: MNHEY and SVGAGI. The junction had 9 bases not matched to a gene; V was cut back by 4 bases and J by 4 bases. The CDR3 runs 15 residues. The DNA of the CDR3 is TGTGCCAGCAGTTTCAGACTAGCGACCGTATACGAGCAGTACTTC. It translates to CASSFRLATVYEQYF.

This chain connects TRBV29-1 to TRBJ2-1; TRBD2 might be the D (6 bases). The germline V gene has CDR1 SQVTM and CDR2 ANQGSEA. Trimming cost V 4 bases and J 1 base, with 14 bases left between them. The CDR3 runs 15 residues. The CDR3 loop is CSVVGGATSYNEQFF. CDR3 DNA sequence: TGCAGCGTTGTAGGAGGGGCGACTTCCTACAATGAGCAGTTCTTC.

Turning to this clone: Other nucleotide sequences in the sample specify the same CDR3. This chain connects TRBV27 to TRBJ2-1; 10 bases fit TRBD2. V trimming: 6 bases; J trimming: 2 bases; junction bases outside the gene matches: 10. Germline CDR1 MNHEY, CDR2 SMNVEV (reference sequence). CDR3 length: 17 residues. In nucleotides, the CDR3 is TGTGCCAGCAGGCTGATAGCGGGAGGCCCCACCTACAATGAGCAGTTCTTC. This sequence encodes CASRLIAGGPTYNEQFF.

This chain connects TRBV28 to TRBJ2-2; 7 bases fit TRBD2. This CDR3 has 16 amino acids. V dropped 3 bases and J dropped 3; count of bases not matched to a gene: 7. The germline CDR1 and CDR2 sequences are MDHEN and SYDVKM. The CDR3 reads CASSFPLTSYTGELFF. The CDR3 DNA is TGTGCCAGCAGTTTTCCCCTGACTAGCTACACCGGGGAGCTGTTTTTT.

The chain couples TRBV10-3 to TRBJ1-1, with 7 bases that match TRBD1. CDR3 length: 13 amino acids. V was clipped by 6 bases and J by 1 base; unmatched bases: 2. Germline V gene sequence: CDR1 ENHRY, CDR2 SYGVKD. DNA of the CDR3: TGTGCCATCAGGGGACAGCAGAACACTGAAGCTTTCTTT. Translated, it gives CAIRGQQNTEAFF.

This chain links TRBV14 with TRBJ2-3; D is perhaps TRBD2 (6 bases). CDR1 SGHDN and CDR2 FVKESK come from the germline V gene. The CDR3 covers 15 residues. V was clipped by 4 bases and J by 7 bases, with 18 bases between them. The CDR3 protein is CASSRDSSVSHTQYF. The CDR3 DNA sequence: TGTGCCAGCAGCCGGGACTCCAGTGTCTCACATACGCAGTATTTT.

This sequence joins TRBV18 and TRBJ1-1; a weak D match, TRBD1 (6 bases). The CDR3 is 12 residues long. Between the trimmed V and J ends, which lost 9 bases and 2 bases, there was a span of 10 bases. CDR1 and CDR2 (germline): KGHSH, LQKENI. The CDR3 is CASSRGNTEAFF. In DNA, the CDR3 is TGTGCCAGTTCCAGGGGAAACACTGAAGCTTTCTTT.

This chain uses TRBV5-1 with TRBJ1-1; weak D call: TRBD1 (6 bases). V was cut by 4 bases and J by 0 bases, with 10 bases left in between. The CDR3 spans 14 residues. Germline assignment: CDR1 SGHRS and CDR2 YFSETQ. In DNA form, the CDR3 reads TGCGCCAGCAGCATGGGACACCTGAACACTGAAGCTTTCTTT. Its translation: CASSMGHLNTEAFF.

The chain uses TRBV7-8 and TRBJ2-1, with 10 bases lining up with TRBD2. The V and J ends lost 5 bases and 8 bases, in that order; junction bases with no gene match: 12. This CDR3 region has 16 residues. Germline V CDR1 and CDR2: SGHVS, FQNEAQ. As DNA, the CDR3 is TGTGCCAGCAGCAAACGGACTAGCGGCGGTCAGGATGAGCAGTTCTTC. Its protein product is CASSKRTSGGQDEQFF.

The V call is TRBV7-9, the J call TRBJ1-1; D gene unclear. V dropped 2 bases and J dropped 0 bases, with 7 bases sitting between them. The CDR3 totals 14 residues. CDR1 SEHNR and CDR2 FQNEAQ come from the germline V gene (reference sequence). The CDR3 DNA reads as TGTGCCAGCAGCTTACCACACATGAACACTGAAGCTTTCTTT. It specifies CASSLPHMNTEAFF.